This record covers a single T cell receptor beta chain. What this receptor recognizes is not known. Within one base of it there is no much larger clone, and no base qualities were kept. The sample belongs to a study of Ad26.COV2.S vaccination and SARS-CoV-2 variants (dated by TCRdb to the early 2020s). With respect to the entire study: Vaccine-arm donors came from COV1001, a multicentre, randomized, double-blind, placebo-controlled phase I-IIa trial of Ad26.COV2.S in healthy adults. Ad26.COV2.S was administered intramuscularly at 5 x 10^10 or 1 x 10^11 viral particles, either as a single shot or as two shots given 56 days apart. The specificity and breadth of SARS-CoV-2-reactive T cell receptors after Ad26.COV2.S vaccination were assessed by TCRbeta repertoire sequencing. A total of 32 samples were included in the TCR-sequenced set, comprising about 20 Ad26.COV2.S vaccine recipients, 5 placebo recipients and 8 SARS-CoV-2 convalescent individuals. Trial participants were randomized into five groups of five, in which low-dose or high-dose Ad26.COV2.S was given once or twice, or placebo was given on both occasions. Blinding of investigators to trial group allocation was maintained during experiments and outcome assessment.

The immunoSEQ Assay was the method used to sequence TCRbeta CDR3 regions. After extraction, genomic DNA underwent amplification by bias-controlled multiplex PCR, followed by high-throughput sequencing. From the authors' description of their analysis: To quantify the absolute abundance of every unique TCRbeta CDR3 region, sequences were collapsed and filtered. T cell fraction was estimated by normalizing TCRbeta template counts to usable DNA, with usable DNA measured through amplification of reference genes found in all nucleated cells. Repertoire TCRs were annotated as SARS-CoV-2-specific when V gene, CDR3 amino acid sequence and J gene were exactly matched to a known reactive TCR set. MIRA supplied the reference SARS-CoV-2 TCR set, which was filtered for enrichment in COVID-19-positive ImmuneCODE repertoires so that public or cross-reactive TCRs were removed. Drawing on the MIRA antigens, annotated TCRs were analysed further at the level of specific ORF or position within ORF. Breadth was defined as the number of annotated unique rearrangements divided by the total number of unique productive rearrangements, and depth was defined as the summed frequency of the annotated unique rearrangements. Group comparisons of TCR breadth used two-sided Wilcoxon rank-sum tests. TCRdb re-hosts the immuneACCESS table, in-frame sequences only. Its copies lack some clones; in the studies checked, an unresolved V gene accounts for under half of them, and the cause for the rest is not known. V and J calls and clone size follow that table, whereas D and trimming were derived from the DNA. For this sample there are 380,000 or so clones; approximately 86% appear just once. The ten largest clones represent roughly 10% of the sample.

Broader findings and caveats from the paper: The study was not powered to compare responses between vaccine doses or regimens. Vaccine and placebo recipients had comparable non-spike TCR breadth, which fits with the vaccine containing only spike. According to the authors, total T cell responses may have been underestimated by the TCR breadth and depth analyses. After vaccination, substantial breadth of spike-specific CD8+ and CD4+ T cell responses was reported. Compared with placebo recipients, Ad26.COV2.S recipients showed higher spike-specific TCR breadth (P = 0.0014).

In light of the paper, this sample's treatment or condition label describes: some 19 received Ad26.COV2.S at low or high dose, single or two shots; about five received placebo; per-sample allocation not given. Repertoires of vaccine and placebo recipients were sequenced from samples collected on day 63 after the first injection. Between 29 July and 7 August 2020, Cohort 1b enrolled approximately 26 adults aged 18-55 years at one site in Boston, USA. As a vaccine, Ad26.COV2.S was a replication-incompetent adenovirus type 26 vector that expressed a prefusion-stabilized SARS-CoV-2 spike protein derived from the original Wuhan strain. The CDR3 sequence holds 17 residues, the cysteine and phenylalanine included. Only the CDR3 portion is preserved as DNA: 51 bases, with reading frame beginning at the first base. The germline V gene supplies CDR1 SGHRS and CDR2 YFSETQ. V has 3 bases trimmed and J has 4 bases trimmed; junction bases matching no gene number 13.

This sequence originates from a person between 18 and 65 years old who received the Ad26.COV2.S COVID-19 vaccine or a placebo. This chain joins TRBV5-1 to TRBJ2-1, and TRBD2 matches 7 of the central bases. This sample comprised peripheral blood, obtained in a trial of Ad26.COV2.S vaccine versus placebo. The sequence in DNA is TGCGCCAGCAGCTCAAAACGGGAGGAGAACCCATACAATGAGCAGTTCTTC. The resulting protein is CASSSKREENPYNEQFF.